This T cell receptor (beta chain) is from a study of beta chain features in type 1 diabetes. Study-level points and caveats: In every one of the four CD4+ subsets, TCRB CDR3s were moderately but significantly shorter in Type 1 diabetes patients.

Expressed TCRB transcripts got sequenced, as all isolated RNA was reverse transcribed. The assay was immunoSEQ multiplex PCR, and TCRdb's table has in-frame clones only and misses some. This table has roughly 230,000 clones, over 7.5% appearing once. As concerns this clone: Antigen unknown.

The germline V gene has CDR1 MDHEN and CDR2 SYDVKM. V was pared by 5 bases and J by 2 bases, with 10 bases between. The CDR3 is 15 amino acids. The chain joins TRBV28 to TRBJ2-6; maybe TRBD1 (5 bases). The sequencing input was naive CD4+ T cells from blood. This sequence was found in a young woman in good health. This CDR3 reads CASSLGVTGANVLTF. The CDR3 region has the DNA TGTGCCAGCAGTCTAGGGGTGACTGGGGCCAACGTCCTGACTTTC.